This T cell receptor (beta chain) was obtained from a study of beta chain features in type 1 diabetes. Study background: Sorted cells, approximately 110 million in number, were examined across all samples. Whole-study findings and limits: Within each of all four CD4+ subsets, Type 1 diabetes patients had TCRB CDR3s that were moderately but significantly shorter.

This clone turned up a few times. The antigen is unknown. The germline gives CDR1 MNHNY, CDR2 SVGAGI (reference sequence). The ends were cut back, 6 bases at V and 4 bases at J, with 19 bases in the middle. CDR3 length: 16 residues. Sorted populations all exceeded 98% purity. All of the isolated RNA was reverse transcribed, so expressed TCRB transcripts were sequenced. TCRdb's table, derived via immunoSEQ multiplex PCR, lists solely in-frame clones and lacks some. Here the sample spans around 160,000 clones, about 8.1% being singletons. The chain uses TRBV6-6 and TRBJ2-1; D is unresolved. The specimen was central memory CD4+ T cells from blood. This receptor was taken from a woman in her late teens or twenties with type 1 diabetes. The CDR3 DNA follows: TGTGCCAGCAGCTCAACCAGCCTAGTAAAGTACAATGAGCAGTTCTTC. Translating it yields CASSSTSLVKYNEQFF.